This T cell receptor beta chain was obtained from a study of cytomegalovirus exposure and HLA in healthy donors. Study outcomes and limitations: Common viral pathogens seemed, in a later analysis, to connect with several of the most significant clusters. An ancestry cluster, one associated with Asian ancestry, reportedly showed fewer N-insertions than the roughly 610-donor mean in a later analysis.

PCR primers comprised 60 Vbeta and 13 Jbeta primers. Method: immunoSEQ multiplex PCR; TCRdb's copy keeps in-frame clones and lacks some. Of approximately 100,000 clones listed, around three quarters were seen once; the top ten hold 3% to 4%. Germline V lookup: CDR1 MDHEN, CDR2 SYDVKM. V gave up 4 bases and J gave up 0 bases, with 13 bases separating them. The CDR3 contains 16 residues. Comments on this clone: The antigen is unknown.

V and J are TRBV28 and TRBJ1-5, with D perhaps matching TRBD1 (6 bases). The sequence derives from a woman in her thirties or forties in good health and CMV-seronegative. Sequencing used PBMCs. CDR3 in DNA: TGTGCCAGCAGTTCAAACAGGGTCGATAGCAATCAGCCCCAGCATTTT. It codes for CASSSNRVDSNQPQHF.